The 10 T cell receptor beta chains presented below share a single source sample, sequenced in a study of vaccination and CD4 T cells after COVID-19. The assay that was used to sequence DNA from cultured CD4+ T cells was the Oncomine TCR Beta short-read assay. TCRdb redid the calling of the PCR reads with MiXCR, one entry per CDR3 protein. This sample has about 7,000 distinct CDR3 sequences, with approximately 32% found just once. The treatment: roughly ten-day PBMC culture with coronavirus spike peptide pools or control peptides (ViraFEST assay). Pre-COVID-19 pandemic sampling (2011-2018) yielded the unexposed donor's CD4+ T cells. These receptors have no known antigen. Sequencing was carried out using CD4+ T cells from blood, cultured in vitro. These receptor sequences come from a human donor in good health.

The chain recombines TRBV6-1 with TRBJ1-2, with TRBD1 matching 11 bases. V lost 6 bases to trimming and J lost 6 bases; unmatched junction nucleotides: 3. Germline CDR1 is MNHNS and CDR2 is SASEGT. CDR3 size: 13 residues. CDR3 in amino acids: CASRSGQGDGYTF. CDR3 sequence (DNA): TGTGCCAGCAGGTCGGGACAGGGGGATGGCTACACCTTC.

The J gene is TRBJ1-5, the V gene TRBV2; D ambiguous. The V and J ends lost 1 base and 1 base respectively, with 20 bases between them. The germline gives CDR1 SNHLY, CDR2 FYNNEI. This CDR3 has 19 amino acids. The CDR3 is CASSEEWVSFTLSNQPQHF. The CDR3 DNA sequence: TGTGCCAGCAGTGAAGAGTGGGTCTCTTTCACCCTAAGCAATCAGCCCCAGCATTTT.

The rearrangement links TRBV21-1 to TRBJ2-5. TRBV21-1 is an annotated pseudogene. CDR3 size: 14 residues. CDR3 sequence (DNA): TGTACCTTCCATCGACTGGGATTGGAGGAGACCCAGTACTTC. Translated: CTFHRLGLEETQYF.

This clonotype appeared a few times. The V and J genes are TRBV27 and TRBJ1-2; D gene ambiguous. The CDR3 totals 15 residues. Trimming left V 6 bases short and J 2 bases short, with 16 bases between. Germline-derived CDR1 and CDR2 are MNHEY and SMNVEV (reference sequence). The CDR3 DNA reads TGTGCCAGCAGGGCTTTAGGGCAGACAAACTATGGCTACACCTTC. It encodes CASRALGQTNYGYTF.

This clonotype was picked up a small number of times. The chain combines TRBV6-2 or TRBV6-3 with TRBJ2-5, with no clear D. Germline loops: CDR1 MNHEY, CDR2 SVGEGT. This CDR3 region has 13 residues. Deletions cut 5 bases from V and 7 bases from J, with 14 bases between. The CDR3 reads CASSEVASGTQYF. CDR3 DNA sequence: TGTGCCAGCAGTGAGGTTGCCTCAGGGACCCAGTACTTC.

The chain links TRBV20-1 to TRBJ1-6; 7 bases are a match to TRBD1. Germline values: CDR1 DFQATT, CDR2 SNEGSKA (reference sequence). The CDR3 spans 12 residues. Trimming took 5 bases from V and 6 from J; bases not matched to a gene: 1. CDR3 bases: TGCAGTGCTCACAGGGGTAATTCACCCCTCCACTTT. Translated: CSAHRGNSPLHF.

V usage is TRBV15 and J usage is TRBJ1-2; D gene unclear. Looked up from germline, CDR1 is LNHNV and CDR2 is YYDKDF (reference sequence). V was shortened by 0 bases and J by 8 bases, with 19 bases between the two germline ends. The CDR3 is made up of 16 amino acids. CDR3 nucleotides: TGTGCCACCAGCAGAGATCCGGGTAGAGGGTACGAAGGCTACACCTTC. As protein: CATSRDPGRGYEGYTF. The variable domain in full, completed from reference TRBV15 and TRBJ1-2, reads DAMVIQNPRYQVTQFGKPVTLSCSQTLNHNVMYWYQQKSSQAPKLLFHYYDKDFNNEADTPDNFQSRRPNTSFCFLDIRSPGLGDTAMYLCATSRDPGRGYEGYTFGSGTRLTVV.

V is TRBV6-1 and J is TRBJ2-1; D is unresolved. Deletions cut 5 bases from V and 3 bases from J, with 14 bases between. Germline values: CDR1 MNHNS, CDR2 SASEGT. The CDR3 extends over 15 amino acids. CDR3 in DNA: TGTGCCAGCAGTCGTACGGGCAACCACTACAATGAGCAGTTCTTC. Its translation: CASSRTGNHYNEQFF.

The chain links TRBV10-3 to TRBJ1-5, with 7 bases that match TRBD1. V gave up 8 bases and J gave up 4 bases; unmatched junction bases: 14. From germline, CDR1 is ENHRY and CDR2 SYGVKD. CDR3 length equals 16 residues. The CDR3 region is CAIGGPTGDPNQPQHF. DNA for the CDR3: TGTGCCATCGGTGGGCCTACAGGGGATCCGAATCAGCCCCAGCATTTT.

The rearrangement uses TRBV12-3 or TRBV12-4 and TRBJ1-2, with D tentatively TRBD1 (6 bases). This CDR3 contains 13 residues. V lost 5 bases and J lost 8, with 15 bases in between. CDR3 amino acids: CASSDRQEMGYTF. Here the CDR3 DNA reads TGTGCCAGCAGTGACCGACAGGAAATGGGCTACACCTTC.